This T cell receptor (beta chain) derives from a study of OX40 agonist ivuxolimab in advanced cancers. Study-wide context: Dosing consisted of intravenous ivuxolimab at 0.01 to 10 mg/kg every 2 weeks.

Profiled with immunoSEQ multiplex PCR; TCRdb holds only in-frame clones, not every one. Of 55,000 to 90,000 clones in the sample, 80% to 90% were seen once. The sequences come from CD4+ or CD8+ T cells sorted from blood, collected in a trial of the OX40 agonist ivuxolimab. This receptor was identified in an adult with an advanced solid tumor such as melanoma, head and neck, liver or kidney cancer.

The CDR3 protein is CASSERGGPGNEQFF. The CDR3 nucleotides read TGTGCCAGCAGCGAACGGGGGGGGCCGGGGAATGAGCAGTTCTTC. This chain joins TRBV2 and TRBJ2-1; 8 nucleotides agree with TRBD2. The CDR3 length is 15 residues. Per germline, CDR1 SNHLY and CDR2 FYNNEI. The ends lost 6 bases at V and 7 bases at J; junction bases unmatched: 11.